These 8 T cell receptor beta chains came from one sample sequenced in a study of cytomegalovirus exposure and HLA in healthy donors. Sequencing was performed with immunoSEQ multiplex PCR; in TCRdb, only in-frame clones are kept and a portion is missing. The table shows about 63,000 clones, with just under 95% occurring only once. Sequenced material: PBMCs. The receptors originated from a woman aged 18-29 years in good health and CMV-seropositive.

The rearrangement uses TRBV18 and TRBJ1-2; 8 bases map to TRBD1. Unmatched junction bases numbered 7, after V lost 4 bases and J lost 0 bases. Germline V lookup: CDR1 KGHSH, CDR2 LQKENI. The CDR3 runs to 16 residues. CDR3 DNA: TGTGCCAGCTCACGAGGACAGGGCGACGCTAACTATGGCTACACCTTC. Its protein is CASSRGQGDANYGYTF.

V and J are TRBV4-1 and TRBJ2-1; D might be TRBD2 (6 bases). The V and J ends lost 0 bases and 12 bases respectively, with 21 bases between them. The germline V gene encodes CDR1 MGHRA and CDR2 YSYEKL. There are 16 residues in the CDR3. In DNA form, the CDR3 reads TGCGCCAGCAGCCAAGATTTCGACGGCACACCCGGGGGGCAGTTCTTC. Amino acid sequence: CASSQDFDGTPGGQFF.

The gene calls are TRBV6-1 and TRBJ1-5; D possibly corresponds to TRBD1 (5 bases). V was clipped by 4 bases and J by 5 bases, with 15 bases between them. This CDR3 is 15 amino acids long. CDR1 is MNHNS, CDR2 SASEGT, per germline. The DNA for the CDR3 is TGTGCCAGCAGTGTTGGGGGGGGGACCTATCAGCCCCAGCATTTT. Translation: CASSVGGGTYQPQHF.

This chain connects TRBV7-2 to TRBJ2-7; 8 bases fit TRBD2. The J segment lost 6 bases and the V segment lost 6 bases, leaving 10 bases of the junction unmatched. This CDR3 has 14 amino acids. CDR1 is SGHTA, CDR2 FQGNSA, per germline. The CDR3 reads CASRTNGGAGEQYF. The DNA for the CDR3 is TGTGCCAGCAGAACTAACGGGGGGGCCGGCGAGCAGTACTTC.

The CDR3: CASSLFGGGATDTQYF. The CDR3 DNA sequence: TGTGCCAGCAGTTTATTTGGCGGGGGGGCCACAGATACGCAGTATTTT. The rearrangement joins TRBV28 to TRBJ2-3; 9 bases fit TRBD2. V gave up 1 base and J gave up 2 bases; unmatched junction bases: 4. The CDR3 runs 16 residues. The germline V gene has CDR1 MDHEN and CDR2 SYDVKM.

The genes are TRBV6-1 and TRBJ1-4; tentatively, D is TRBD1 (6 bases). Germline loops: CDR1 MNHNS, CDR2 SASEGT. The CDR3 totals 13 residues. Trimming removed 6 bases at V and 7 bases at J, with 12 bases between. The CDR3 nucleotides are TGTGCCAGCAGGCGCTCGACAGGTGAAAAACTGTTTTTT. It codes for CASRRSTGEKLFF.

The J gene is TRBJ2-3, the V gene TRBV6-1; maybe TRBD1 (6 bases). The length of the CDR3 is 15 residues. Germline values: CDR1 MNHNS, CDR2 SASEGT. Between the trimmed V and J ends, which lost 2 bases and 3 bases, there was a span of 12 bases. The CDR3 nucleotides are TGTGCCAGCAGTGAAACCAGGGGTCGGACAGATACGCAGTATTTT. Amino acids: CASSETRGRTDTQYF.

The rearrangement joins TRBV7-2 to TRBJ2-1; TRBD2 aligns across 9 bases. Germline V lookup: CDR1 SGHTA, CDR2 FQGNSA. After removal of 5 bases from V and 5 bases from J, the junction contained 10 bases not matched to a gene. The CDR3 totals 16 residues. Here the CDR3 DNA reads TGTGCCAGCAGCCCCCGGGGCGGGAGGGCCCACAATGAGCAGTTCTTC. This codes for CASSPRGGRAHNEQFF.